Listed here is a single TCR beta chain. This sample was included in a study of blood T cell repertoires in COVID-19. Study at large: Acute and convalescent COVID-19 samples came from the United States, Italy and Spain. The cDNA or gDNA used as material had been derived from T cells, B-cell-depleted T cells, or PBMCs.

Authors' analysis steps: Reference gene primers were amplified, and this amplification served to estimate nucleated cell counts. Data came from immunoSEQ multiplex PCR; TCRdb stores just in-frame clones and leaves some out. From that table come the V and J calls and clone size; the DNA was used to work out D and trimming. Of approximately 350,000 clones listed, around four fifths are singletons. Trimming took 5 bases from V and 7 from J; bases not matched to a gene: 4. Germline-derived CDR1 and CDR2 are SNHLY and FYNNEI. The CDR3 extends over 12 amino acids. The rearrangement uses TRBV2 and TRBJ1-2, with 7 positions matching TRBD1. The TCR originated in a man aged 25-45 years with active or convalescent COVID-19. The sample was peripheral blood. Here the CDR3 DNA reads TGTGCCAGCAGTCAGGGGACAGCTGGCTACACCTTC. This sequence encodes CASSQGTAGYTF.